This T cell receptor beta chain is drawn from a study of regulatory T cells in long-lasting Graves disease. The CDR3 extends over 15 amino acids. Trimming took off 0 bases at V and 9 bases at J, with 18 bases between the two ends. Germline loops: CDR1 SGHTA, CDR2 FQGNSA. Library construction for TCR beta used iRepertoire HTBI primers and Arm-PCR of CDR3 regions. TCRdb re-called the multiplex PCR reads with MiXCR, one entry per CDR3 protein. The table lists approximately 350,000 distinct CDR3 sequences, 16% of them singletons. Time point defined: newly diagnosed GD, antithyroid drugs for less than 3 months. Extracted RNA from PBMCs served as the source of the TCR library. Separately, the same data were catalogued under a study of T cells in Graves' hyperthyroidism and ophthalmopathy.

The sequence was collected from a middle-aged man with Graves disease. Sequencing was performed on peripheral blood mononuclear cells (PBMCs), taken at new diagnosis, from a patient treated with antithyroid drugs. The chain is built from TRBV7-2 and TRBJ2-7; possible D gene TRBD2, 7 bases. The CDR3 region is CASSLAAGASSLQYF. The CDR3 coding sequence is TGTGCCAGCAGCTTAGCGGCGGGGGCCTCAAGTTTGCAGTACTTC. The full variable domain, completed using reference TRBV7-2 and TRBJ2-7, is GAGVSQSPSNKVTEKGKDVELRCDPISGHTALYWYRQSLGQGLEFLIYFQGNSAPDKSGLPSDRFSAERTGGSVSTLTIQRTQQEDSAVYLCASSLAAGASSLQYFGPGTRLTVT.